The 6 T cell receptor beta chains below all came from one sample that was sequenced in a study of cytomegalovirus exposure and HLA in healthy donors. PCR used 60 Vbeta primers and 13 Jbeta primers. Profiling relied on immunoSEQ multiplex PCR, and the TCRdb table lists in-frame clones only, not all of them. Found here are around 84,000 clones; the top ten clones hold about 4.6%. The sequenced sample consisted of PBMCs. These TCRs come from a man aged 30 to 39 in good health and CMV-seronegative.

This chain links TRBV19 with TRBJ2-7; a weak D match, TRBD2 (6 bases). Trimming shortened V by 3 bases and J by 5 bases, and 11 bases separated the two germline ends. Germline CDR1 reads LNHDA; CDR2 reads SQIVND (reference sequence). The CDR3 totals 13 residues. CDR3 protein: CASSIRGFDEQYF. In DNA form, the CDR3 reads TGTGCCAGTAGTATTCGGGGGTTCGACGAGCAGTACTTC.

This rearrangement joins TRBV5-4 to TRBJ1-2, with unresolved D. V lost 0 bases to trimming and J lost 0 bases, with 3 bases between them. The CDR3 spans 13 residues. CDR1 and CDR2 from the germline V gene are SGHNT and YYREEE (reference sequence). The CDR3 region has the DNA TGTGCCAGCAGCTTGGCAGCTAACTATGGCTACACCTTC. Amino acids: CASSLAANYGYTF.

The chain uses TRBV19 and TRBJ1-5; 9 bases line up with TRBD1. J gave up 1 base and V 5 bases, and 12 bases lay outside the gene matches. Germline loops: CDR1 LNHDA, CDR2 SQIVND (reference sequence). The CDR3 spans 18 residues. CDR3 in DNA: TGTGCCAGTAGTTTCTCGACCTGGGACAGGGAGAGCAATCAGCCCCAGCATTTT. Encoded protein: CASSFSTWDRESNQPQHF. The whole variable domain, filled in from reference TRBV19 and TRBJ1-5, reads DGGITQSPKYLFRKEGQNVTLSCEQNLNHDAMYWYRQDPGQGLRLIYYSQIVNDFQKGDIAEGYSVSREKKESFPLTVTSAQKNPTAFYLCASSFSTWDRESNQPQHFGDGTRLSIL.

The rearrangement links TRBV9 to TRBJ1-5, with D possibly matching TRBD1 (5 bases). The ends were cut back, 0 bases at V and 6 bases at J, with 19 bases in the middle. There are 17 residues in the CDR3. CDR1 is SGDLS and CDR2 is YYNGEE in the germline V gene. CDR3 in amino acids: CASSVESWRGRGQPQHF. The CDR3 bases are TGTGCCAGCAGCGTAGAGTCTTGGAGAGGGAGGGGTCAGCCCCAGCATTTT.

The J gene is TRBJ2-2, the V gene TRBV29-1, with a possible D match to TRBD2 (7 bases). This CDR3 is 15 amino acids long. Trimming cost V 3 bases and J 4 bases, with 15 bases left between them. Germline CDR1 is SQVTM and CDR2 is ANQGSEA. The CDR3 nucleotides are TGCAGCGTTGATCGTGGGGGGGCGGGCACCGGGGAGCTGTTTTTT. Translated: CSVDRGGAGTGELFF.

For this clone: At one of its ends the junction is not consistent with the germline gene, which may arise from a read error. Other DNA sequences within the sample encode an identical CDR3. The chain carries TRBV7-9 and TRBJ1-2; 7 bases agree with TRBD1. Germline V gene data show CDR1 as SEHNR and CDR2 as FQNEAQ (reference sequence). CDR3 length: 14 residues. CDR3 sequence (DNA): TGCGCCAGCAGATACAGGGGTCAGAGCTATGGCTACACCTTC. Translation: CASRYRGQSYGYTF.